This T cell receptor (beta chain) was observed in a study of memory CD4+ T cells and cytomegalovirus serostatus. Trimming shortened V by 5 bases and J by 0 bases, and 12 bases separated the two germline ends. Looked up from germline, CDR1 is SEHNR and CDR2 is FQNEAQ (reference sequence). The CDR3 length is 15 residues. The sort gate was single viable CD3+CD4+CD8-CD45RO+ cells for memory CD4+ T cells. CMV serostatus came from serum IgG against pp150, pp28, p38, p52. Assay used: immunoSEQ multiplex PCR; TCRdb lists only in-frame clones, some missing. Among tens of thousands of clones listed, around 79% were seen once.

The source is an adult in good health and CMV-seropositive. The V and J genes are TRBV7-9 and TRBJ2-3; D gene uncertain. Sequencing used memory CD4+ T cells from blood. This chain's CDR3 is CASSPTSTSTDTQYF. The CDR3 nucleotides read TGTGCCAGCAGCCCGACTTCTACTAGCACAGATACGCAGTATTTT.